This T cell receptor (beta chain) was documented in a study of metastatic and nonmetastatic thyroid tumors. As for the study in general: It was across blood and tumor or nodule tissue from malignant and benign thyroid patients that repertoires were compared.

TCRdb called clones again from the PCR reads with MiXCR. The sample lists some 42,000 clones; about 29% were seen once. General study findings and limits: Across blood and tumor, TCR beta diversity in malignant thyroid tumors was reportedly significantly higher than in benign nodules.

Not a single patient had been given any form of treatment at any point before undergoing thyroid surgery. This clone was counted at least ten times. What it binds is unknown. The V gene's germline CDR1 is KGHSH and CDR2 LQKENI. Trimming shortened V by 2 bases and J by 3 bases, and 3 bases separated the two germline ends. The CDR3 is made up of 12 amino acids. This sequence was found in a male donor with papillary thyroid cancer or a benign thyroid nodule (not recorded which). Some clones in this sample may be carry-over from other donors' samples. The chain recombines TRBV18 with TRBJ2-3; D is unresolved. What was sequenced was blood. CDR3 DNA: TGTGCCAGCTCACCAATGACAGATACGCAGTATTTT. Protein: CASSPMTDTQYF.